This T cell receptor beta chain was observed in a study of Ad26.COV2.S vaccination and SARS-CoV-2 variants. Study in general: Donor was in the COV1001 Ad26.COV2.S trial arm. Study-level findings and limits: Possibly, TCR breadth and depth analyses underestimated total T cell responses. Post-vaccination spike-specific CD8+ and CD4+ T cell responses reportedly had substantial breadth.

With V trimmed by 5 bases and J by 7 bases, 9 bases remained unmatched. Germline values: CDR1 SGHAT, CDR2 FQNNGV. The CDR3 spans 14 residues. Regarding treatment: about 20 received Ad26.COV2.S at low or high dose, single or two shots; five or six received placebo; per-sample allocation not given. Specimen acquisition occurred on day 63 following the initial vaccine or placebo injection. What was given as vaccine was an Ad26 vector encoding Wuhan-strain SARS-CoV-2 spike. The data were produced by immunoSEQ multiplex PCR, yet TCRdb's version contains in-frame clones alone and is incomplete. The sample yields roughly 390,000 clones, about 85% seen once. Points on this clone: Its matching antigen is unknown.

The chain has TRBV11-2 and TRBJ2-5; 8 positions agree with TRBD1. The TCR sequence derives from a person aged 18-65 years who received the Ad26.COV2.S COVID-19 vaccine or a placebo. Material: peripheral blood, obtained in a trial of Ad26.COV2.S vaccine versus placebo. The CDR3 loop is CASSPGQGPWTQYF. The DNA for the CDR3 is TGTGCCAGCAGCCCAGGACAGGGACCATGGACCCAGTACTTC.